The source of this T cell receptor (beta chain) is a study of blood T cell repertoires in COVID-19. The wider study: Sources were T cells, B-cell-depleted T cells, or PBMCs; the material itself was cDNA or gDNA.

CDR1 is LGHNT, CDR2 FRNRAP, per germline. The CDR3 spans 19 residues. V was pared by 0 bases and J by 2 bases, with 22 bases between. In the authors' workflow: How many nucleated cells were present was estimated from reference gene primer amplification. Sequencing used immunoSEQ multiplex PCR; TCRdb keeps in-frame clones, though not all of them. Clonal size and the V and J genes are those of that table, whereas D and trimming came from the DNA. This sample has 150,000 to 200,000 clones, with approximately 79% found just once. The sequence came from an elderly woman with acute or convalescent COVID-19. Material: peripheral blood. J is TRBJ1-2 and V is TRBV12-5; tentatively, D is TRBD1 (5 bases). The CDR3 loop reads CASGLVLRSTQATNYGYTF. The CDR3 nucleotides read TGTGCTAGTGGTTTGGTACTTAGGAGTACACAGGCAACAAACTATGGCTACACCTTC.